One and the same sample provided the 9 T cell receptor beta chains below, sequenced in a study of blood T cell repertoires in COVID-19. TCRdb's table, derived via immunoSEQ multiplex PCR, lists solely in-frame clones and lacks some. The table records hundreds of thousands of clones, about 88% of them present only once. Sequenced sample: PBMCs or T cells enriched from blood (not recorded which). These receptors originate from a woman aged 60-75 years in a cohort exposed to, infected with or recovered from COVID-19 (not recorded which).

This clone appeared once. The chain couples TRBV5-4 to TRBJ2-3, with 7 bases that match TRBD1. Losses at the gene ends were 4 bases for V and 2 bases for J; bases not matched to a gene: 4. Germline V gene sequence: CDR1 SGHNT, CDR2 YYREEE (reference sequence). The length of the CDR3 is 14 residues. The CDR3 reads CASSGTASTDTQYF. The CDR3, as DNA: TGTGCCAGCAGCGGGACAGCTTCCACAGATACGCAGTATTTT.

The chain links TRBV25-1 to TRBJ1-6, with 11 bases fitting TRBD1. V was clipped by 5 bases and J by 6 bases; unmatched bases: 3. The CDR3 is 15 amino acids. Germline V CDR1 and CDR2: MGHDK, SYGVNS. The CDR3 sequence: CASSPGTGGNSPLHF. The DNA of the CDR3 is TGTGCCAGCAGTCCGGGGACAGGGGGTAATTCACCCCTCCACTTT.

The J gene is TRBJ2-6, the V gene TRBV19; the match to TRBD2 covers 10 bases. CDR3 length: 17 amino acids. The germline CDR1 and CDR2 sequences are LNHDA and SQIVND (reference sequence). Germline trimming cut 7 bases from V and 2 bases from J; bases unmatched to any gene: 8. The CDR3 DNA is TGTGCCAGTATTCCCAGCGGGAGGGCCGCTGGGGCCAACGTCCTGACTTTC. Encoded protein: CASIPSGRAAGANVLTF.

This chain links TRBV11-3 with TRBJ2-5, with 7 bases aligning to TRBD2. Germline CDR1 is SGHNT and CDR2 is YENEEA. Trimming removed 3 bases from V and 5 bases from J; junction bases left unmatched: 3. The CDR3 sequence is 13 residues long. Here the CDR3 reads CASSFAGEETQYF. In nucleotides, the CDR3 is TGTGCCAGCAGCTTTGCGGGAGAGGAGACCCAGTACTTC.

The chain employs TRBV28 and TRBJ2-3, with no clear D. This CDR3 region has 12 residues. Looked up from germline, CDR1 is MDHEN and CDR2 is SYDVKM. V gave up 3 bases and J gave up 4 bases, with 5 bases separating them. CDR3 loop: CASSFLSDTQYF. Here the CDR3 DNA reads TGTGCCAGCAGTTTCCTATCAGATACGCAGTATTTT.

J is TRBJ1-3 and V is TRBV7-2; a weak D match, TRBD1 (6 bases). The V end was cut by 6 bases, the J end by 0 bases, with 12 bases between. Germline assignment: CDR1 SGHTA and CDR2 FQGNSA. The CDR3 has 15 residues. The chain's CDR3 is CASRRGGGSGNTIYF. CDR3 DNA sequence: TGTGCCAGCAGGCGAGGGGGGGGCTCTGGAAACACCATATATTTT. Filled out from reference TRBV7-2 and TRBJ1-3, the complete variable domain reads GAGVSQSPSNKVTEKGKDVELRCDPISGHTALYWYRQSLGQGLEFLIYFQGNSAPDKSGLPSDRFSAERTGGSVSTLTIQRTQQEDSAVYLCASRRGGGSGNTIYFGEGSWLTVV.

As to this clone: At the DNA level, this CDR3 is encoded by other sequences in the same sample as well. V and J are TRBV5-1 and TRBJ2-7; D gene unclear. V lost 0 bases and J lost 3, with 7 bases in between. The CDR3 runs 13 residues. CDR1 is SGHRS and CDR2 is YFSETQ in the germline V gene. DNA for the CDR3: TGCGCCAGCAGCTTGGTTGGCGGCTACGAGCAGTACTTC. This gives the protein CASSLVGGYEQYF.

This sequence joins TRBV5-1 and TRBJ2-7; 7 bases fit TRBD1. The trim removed 7 bases at V and 2 bases at J, leaving 9 bases unmatched. This CDR3 comprises 14 residues. CDR1 is SGHRS, CDR2 YFSETQ, per germline. DNA of the CDR3: TGCGCCAGCCAAGCCGGGACAGTGACCTACGAGCAGTACTTC. This gives the protein CASQAGTVTYEQYF.

The chain combines TRBV9 with TRBJ2-1, with 12 bases lining up with TRBD2. CDR3 length: 18 residues. Germline lookup yields CDR1 SGDLS and CDR2 YYNGEE. The ends lost 4 bases at V and 6 bases at J; junction bases unmatched: 14. The CDR3 loop reads CASSPRTSGTQIPNEQFF. DNA for the CDR3: TGTGCCAGCAGCCCCAGGACTAGCGGGACCCAAATACCCAATGAGCAGTTCTTC.